This paragraph covers one TCR beta chain sequence. What antigen it recognizes has not been identified. No clone much larger than this one lies a single base away; base qualities are absent. This sample is drawn from a study of CD8+CD57+ T cells in acquired aplastic anemia (dated by TCRdb to the late 2010s). General notes on the study: On average, sorted CD4+ and CD8+ cells yielded 3.2 ug of extracted DNA, with a range of about 0.18 to 27.4 ug.

The study deep-sequenced TCR repertoires of sorted CD4+ and CD8+ blood T cells from severe aplastic anemia patients and healthy subjects. Ficoll-Paque density gradient centrifugation was used to isolate peripheral blood mononuclear cells. Before DNA was extracted, CD4+ and CD8+ T cells were sorted using either FACS or magnetic beads. General findings and caveats noted by the study authors: CD8+ Simpson's diversity did not differ significantly between patients and healthy controls (P=0.060). Although roughly 30 CD8+ CDR3 sequences were shared by patients and controls, these sequences appeared highly expressed in patients and within the immunodominant clones of patients.

Genomic DNA served as template for TCR beta VDJ combination and CDR3 sequence profiling. TCR repertoire sequencing was run on an Illumina HiSeq 2000. The source study handled its data this way. TRBV/TRBJ rearrangement plots, CDR3 size and DJ length profiles, and Simpson's diversity index were used to evaluate the repertoires. Whichever DNA sequence was most abundant in the deep sequencing data was defined as the immunodominant clone. CDR3 amino acid sequences were checked for sharing between subjects and were compared against published repertoires and the VDJdb database. TCRdb trimmed the raw reads at Q25, called clones with MiXCR and kept productive beta chains. Entries that share a CDR3 protein sequence are merged under the most common genes and DNA. These V and J calls derive from TCRdb rather than the authors' analysis. The sample table contains around 250,000 distinct CDR3 sequences; only one count was recorded for 55% to 60% of them. Clones ranked in the top ten supply under 8.5% of the sample.

The CDR3 starts with the cysteine, ends with the phenylalanine, and has 16 residues. CDR3 DNA is the only sequence kept; it has 48 bases, read in frame from the first base. The germline V gene specifies SGHDN as CDR1 and FVKESK as CDR2. Deletion took 0 bases off V and 4 bases off J, with a span of 13 bases between the germline ends. The clonotype originates from a human donor with severe aplastic anemia or a healthy control (not recorded which). The rearrangement combines TRBV14 with TRBJ1-3; TRBD1 is possibly the D segment (5 matching bases). Sequences were obtained from sorted CD4+, CD8+, or CD8+CD57+ T cells (not recorded which) from PBMCs. CDR3 region: CASSQDFRTLGNTIYF. The DNA reads as follows: TGTGCCAGCAGCCAAGACTTTCGGACACTCGGAAACACCATATATTTT.